What follows is one T cell receptor beta chain and its context. V was trimmed by 5 bases and J by 1 base, leaving 13 bases between them. In germline, CDR1 is MDHEN, CDR2 SYDVKM. The CDR3 totals 15 residues. This entry belongs to a study of neoadjuvant anti-PD-1 for oral cavity cancer. Time point of the sample: after neoadjuvant nivolumab, at surgical resection. Produced via immunoSEQ multiplex PCR; TCRdb's table is partial and in-frame only. The sample consists of approximately 37,000 clones, approximately 40% of them appearing once. This sample comprised tumor tissue, obtained after nivolumab (anti-PD-1) treatment. This clonotype was obtained from a person aged 40-85 years with oral cavity squamous cell carcinoma. The chain combines TRBV28 with TRBJ2-3; no clear D. As DNA, the CDR3 is TGTGCCAGCAGTGCCGTCCAAAGGGGCACAGATACGCAGTATTTT. This sequence encodes CASSAVQRGTDTQYF.